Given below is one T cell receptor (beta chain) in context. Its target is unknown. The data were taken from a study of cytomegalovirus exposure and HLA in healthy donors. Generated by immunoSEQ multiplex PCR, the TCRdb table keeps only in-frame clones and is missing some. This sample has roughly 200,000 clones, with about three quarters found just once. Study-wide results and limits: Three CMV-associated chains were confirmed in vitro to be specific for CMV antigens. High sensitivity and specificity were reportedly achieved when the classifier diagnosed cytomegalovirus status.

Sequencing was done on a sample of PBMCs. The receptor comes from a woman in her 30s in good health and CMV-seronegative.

The CDR3 DNA follows: TGTGCCAGCGGGGGGGCAGTCAGCACAGATACGCAGTATTTT. Protein: CASGGAVSTDTQYF. This chain connects TRBV2 to TRBJ2-3; D possibly corresponds to TRBD2 (7 bases). CDR1 is SNHLY and CDR2 is FYNNEI in the germline V gene. Trimming left V 8 bases short and J 0 bases short, with 12 bases between. The CDR3 length is 14 residues.